This TCR beta chain comes out of a study of cytomegalovirus exposure and HLA in healthy donors. Findings and caveats of the study: In a later analysis, HLA-C alleles had the fewest associated TCRs, DRB1 alleles the most. Reports indicate that TCR beta sequences accurately predicted the HLA-A and HLA-B alleles of most subjects. V- and J-gene trimming of TCR beta was linked (in a later analysis) to a missense DCLRE1C variant.

This clone occurred a few times. Its cognate antigen is unknown. In germline, CDR1 is SGDLS, CDR2 YYNGEE. The junction had 11 bases not matched to a gene; V was cut back by 3 bases and J by 9 bases. The CDR3 runs to 14 residues. Vbeta (60) and Jbeta (13) primers were used in the PCR. Clones were sequenced by immunoSEQ multiplex PCR, and TCRdb holds only the in-frame ones, with some missing. The data contain over 200,000 clones, about 84% of them seen just once; the ten biggest clones take up over 1%. There were likely unrecorded immune exposures, though donors were nominally healthy when sampled. The chain employs TRBV9 and TRBJ2-5; 7 nucleotides line up with TRBD1. The receptor was derived from a human donor in good health. The material sequenced was PBMCs. The CDR3 DNA reads TGTGCCAGCAGCGCCCAGGGACAGCTTACAGCCCAGTACTTC. Amino acids: CASSAQGQLTAQYF. The variable domain in full, completed from reference TRBV9 and TRBJ2-5, reads DSGVTQTPKHLITATGQRVTLRCSPRSGDLSVYWYQQSLDQGLQFLIQYYNGEERAKGNILERFSAQQFPDLHSELNLSSLELGDSALYFCASSAQGQLTAQYFGPGTRLLVL.